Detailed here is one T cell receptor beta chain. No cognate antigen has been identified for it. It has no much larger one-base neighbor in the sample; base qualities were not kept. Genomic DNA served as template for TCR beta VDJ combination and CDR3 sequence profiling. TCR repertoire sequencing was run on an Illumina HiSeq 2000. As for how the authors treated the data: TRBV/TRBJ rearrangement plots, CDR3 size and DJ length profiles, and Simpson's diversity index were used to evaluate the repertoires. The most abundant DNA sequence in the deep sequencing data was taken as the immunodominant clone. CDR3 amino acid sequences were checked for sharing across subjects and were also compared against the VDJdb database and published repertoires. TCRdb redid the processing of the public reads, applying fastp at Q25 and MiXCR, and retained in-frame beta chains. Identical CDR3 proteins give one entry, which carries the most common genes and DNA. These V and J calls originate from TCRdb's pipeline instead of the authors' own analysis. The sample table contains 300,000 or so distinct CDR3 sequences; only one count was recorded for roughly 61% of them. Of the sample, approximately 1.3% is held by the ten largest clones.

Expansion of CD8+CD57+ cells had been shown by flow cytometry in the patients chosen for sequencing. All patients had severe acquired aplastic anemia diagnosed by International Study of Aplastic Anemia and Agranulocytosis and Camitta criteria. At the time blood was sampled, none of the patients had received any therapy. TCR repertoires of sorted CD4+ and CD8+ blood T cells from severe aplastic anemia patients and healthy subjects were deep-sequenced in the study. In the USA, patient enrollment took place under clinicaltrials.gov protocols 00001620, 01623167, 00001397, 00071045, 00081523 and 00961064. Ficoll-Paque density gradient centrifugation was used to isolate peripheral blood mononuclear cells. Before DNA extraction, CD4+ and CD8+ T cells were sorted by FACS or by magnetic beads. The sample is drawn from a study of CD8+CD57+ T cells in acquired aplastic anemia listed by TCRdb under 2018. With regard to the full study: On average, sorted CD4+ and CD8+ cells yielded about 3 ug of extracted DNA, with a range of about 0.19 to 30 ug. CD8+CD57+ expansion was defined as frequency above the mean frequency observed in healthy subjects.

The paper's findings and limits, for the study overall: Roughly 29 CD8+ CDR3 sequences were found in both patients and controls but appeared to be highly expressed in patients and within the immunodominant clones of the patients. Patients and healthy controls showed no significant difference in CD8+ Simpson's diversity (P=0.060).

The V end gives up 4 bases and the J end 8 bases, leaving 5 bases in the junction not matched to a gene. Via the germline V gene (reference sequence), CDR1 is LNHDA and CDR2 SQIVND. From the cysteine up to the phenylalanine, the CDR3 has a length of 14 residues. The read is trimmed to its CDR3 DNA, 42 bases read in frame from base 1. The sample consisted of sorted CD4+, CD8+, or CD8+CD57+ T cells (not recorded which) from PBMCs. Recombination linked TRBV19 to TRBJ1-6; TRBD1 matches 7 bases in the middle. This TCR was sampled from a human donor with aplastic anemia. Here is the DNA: TGTGCCAGTAGTAGGGTCAGGGGGGATTCACCCCTCCACTTT. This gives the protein CASSRVRGDSPLHF.